Below, 21 T cell receptor beta chains from the same sample are listed, as sequenced in a study of blood T cell repertoires in COVID-19. TCRdb keeps only in-frame clones here, not all; method: immunoSEQ multiplex PCR. This table has roughly 200,000 clones, 70% to 85% appearing once. Sequencing was done on a sample of peripheral blood. The receptors shown here come from a man aged 45 to 65 who had recovered from COVID-19.

The CDR3 bases are TGTGCCAGACCCACACAGGGCAAAGGGGGTTTTAATGAAAAACTGTTTTTT. Amino acid sequence: CARPTQGKGGFNEKLFF. The chain recombines TRBV7-4 with TRBJ1-4; the D gene is possibly TRBD1 (6 bases). Germline V gives CDR1 SGHVT, CDR2 SQSDAQ. The CDR3 runs to 17 residues. The ends were cut back, 9 bases at V and 4 bases at J, with 24 bases in the middle. Using reference TRBV7-4 and TRBJ1-4 for the parts outside the CDR3, the full variable domain is GAGVSQSPRYKVAKRGRDVALRCDSISGHVTLYWYRQTLGQGSEVLTYSQSDAQRDKSGRPSGRFSAERPERSVSTLKIQRTEQGDSAVYLCARPTQGKGGFNEKLFFGSGTQLSVL.

The chain joins TRBV19 to TRBJ1-1; D not resolved. Germline V gives CDR1 LNHDA, CDR2 SQIVND (reference sequence). There are 19 residues in the CDR3. V was shortened by 3 bases and J by 1 base, with 24 bases between the two germline ends. CDR3 amino acids: CASSIWLGDSKLANTEAFF. The CDR3, as DNA: TGTGCCAGTAGTATTTGGCTTGGAGACTCAAAATTAGCGAACACTGAAGCTTTCTTT. The whole variable domain, remainder taken from reference TRBV19 and TRBJ1-1, is DGGITQSPKYLFRKEGQNVTLSCEQNLNHDAMYWYRQDPGQGLRLIYYSQIVNDFQKGDIAEGYSVSREKKESFPLTVTSAQKNPTAFYLCASSIWLGDSKLANTEAFFGQGTRLTVV.

This clone showed up just once. The CDR3 DNA reads as TGTGCCAGCGGACAGCGAACTAATGAAAAACTGTTTTTT. It encodes CASGQRTNEKLFF. The V call is TRBV12-3 or TRBV12-4, the J call TRBJ1-4; D perhaps matches TRBD1 (6 bases). V was clipped by 8 bases and J by 1 base, with 8 bases between them. The CDR3 runs 13 residues.

This clone was counted once. The chain joins TRBV24-1 to TRBJ1-5, with a tentative D call TRBD1 (6 bases). Germline CDR1 and CDR2: KGHDR and SFDVKD. Trimming took off 5 bases at V and 2 bases at J, with 6 bases between the two ends. The CDR3 loop spans 13 amino acids. CDR3 nucleotide sequence: TGTGCCACCAGTGGGACAGGCAATCAGCCCCAGCATTTT. The encoded protein is CATSGTGNQPQHF.

The chain uses TRBV29-1 and TRBJ1-5; TRBD1 might be the D (6 bases). Germline loops: CDR1 SQVTM, CDR2 ANQGSEA. CDR3 length: 12 residues. Trimming shortened V by 7 bases and J by 7 bases, and 14 bases separated the two germline ends. CDR3 bases: TGCAGCGCTGGACAGTATGGCCAGCCCCAGCATTTT. Residues: CSAGQYGQPQHF.

The genes are TRBV14 and TRBJ1-3; possibly TRBD1 for D (6 bases). Germline V gene lookup returns CDR1 SGHDN and CDR2 FVKESK. The CDR3 is 14 residues long. The V end was cut by 3 bases, the J end by 6 bases, with 12 bases between. As DNA, the CDR3 is TGTGCCAGCAGCCAGAGGACAGTGGCAAACACCATATATTTT. It encodes CASSQRTVANTIYF.

The rearrangement joins TRBV2 to TRBJ2-7, with TRBD2 identical over 15 bases. The V and J ends lost 4 bases and 9 bases, in that order; junction bases with no gene match: 13. Germline CDR1 SNHLY, CDR2 FYNNEI. There are 17 residues in the CDR3. The CDR3 protein is CASSGTSGRVIKIGQYF. CDR3 nucleotides: TGTGCCAGCAGTGGGACTAGCGGGAGGGTTATTAAAATCGGGCAGTACTTC.

This clone was picked up one time. The CDR3 here is CASSKDRDQVFYEQYF. CDR3 nucleotides: TGTGCCAGCAGCAAAGACAGGGATCAAGTCTTCTACGAGCAGTACTTC. The chain is built from TRBV21-1 and TRBJ2-7; the table calls TRBD1, which could not be checked here. TRBV21-1 is listed as a pseudogene. This CDR3 region has 16 residues.

This clone was found a few times. The rearrangement links TRBV19 to TRBJ1-4; 8 bases fit TRBD1. The ends lost 6 bases at V and 5 bases at J; junction bases unmatched: 11. Looked up from germline, CDR1 is LNHDA and CDR2 is SQIVND (reference sequence). This CDR3 spans 16 amino acids. The CDR3 DNA reads as TGTGCCAGTAGCATGCCCGGGACAGGAGCGAATGAAAAACTGTTTTTT. Residues: CASSMPGTGANEKLFF. The full variable domain, rest sourced from reference TRBV19 and TRBJ1-4, is DGGITQSPKYLFRKEGQNVTLSCEQNLNHDAMYWYRQDPGQGLRLIYYSQIVNDFQKGDIAEGYSVSREKKESFPLTVTSAQKNPTAFYLCASSMPGTGANEKLFFGSGTQLSVL.

This clone was counted between two and nine times. The V and J genes are TRBV6-4 and TRBJ2-2; D is perhaps TRBD2 (6 bases). Trimming pared 3 bases from V and 1 base from J, leaving 9 bases between. The CDR3 contains 15 residues. Germline V gene sequence: CDR1 MRHNA, CDR2 SNTAGT. CDR3 in amino acids: CASSEGSGNTGELFF. Written as DNA, the CDR3 is TGTGCCAGCAGTGAGGGTAGCGGGAACACCGGGGAGCTGTTTTTT.

The chain uses TRBV6-5 and TRBJ1-1; 9 bases are a match to TRBD1. CDR3 length equals 14 residues. The trim removed 11 bases at V and 4 bases at J, leaving 11 bases unmatched. From germline, CDR1 is MNHEY and CDR2 SVGAGI. The chain's CDR3 is CACNRDRVSTEAFF. DNA for the CDR3: TGTGCCTGCAACCGGGACAGGGTGTCCACTGAAGCTTTCTTT.

V is TRBV5-4 and J is TRBJ2-7, with D tentatively TRBD2 (6 bases). The CDR3 has 18 residues. Germline V gives CDR1 SGHNT, CDR2 YYREEE (reference sequence). V lost 5 bases to trimming and J lost 3 bases, with 27 bases between them. The CDR3, as DNA: TGTGCCAGCAGGACTAGTCAGAAGTCCCAGGGTGGAATCTACGAGCAGTACTTC. Protein sequence: CASRTSQKSQGGIYEQYF. The whole variable domain, filled in from reference TRBV5-4 and TRBJ2-7, reads ETGVTQSPTHLIKTRGQQVTLRCSSQSGHNTVSWYQQALGQGPQFIFQYYREEENGRGNFPPRFSGLQFPNYSSELNVNALELDDSALYLCASRTSQKSQGGIYEQYFGPGTRLTVT.

This chain joins TRBV7-9 and TRBJ2-1; 9 nucleotides match TRBD2. The CDR3 consists of 14 residues. Germline V gives CDR1 SEHNR, CDR2 FQNEAQ (reference sequence). V shed 6 bases, J shed 3 bases, and the junction held 3 bases outside the gene matches. In nucleotides, the CDR3 is TGTGCCAGCAGTCGGACTAGCGTCTACAATGAGCAGTTCTTC. Translating gives CASSRTSVYNEQFF.

The chain recombines TRBV30 with TRBJ1-1; TRBD1 aligns across 9 bases. V dropped 5 bases and J dropped 1; count of bases not matched to a gene: 2. Germline CDR1 GTSNPN, CDR2 SVGIG (reference sequence). CDR3 size: 13 residues. CDR3 in DNA: TGTGCCTGGGGGACAGGGTGGAACACTGAAGCTTTCTTT. Its protein product is CAWGTGWNTEAFF.

This chain uses TRBV27 with TRBJ1-2, with D tentatively TRBD1 (5 bases). The CDR3 runs to 13 residues. Germline CDR1 is MNHEY and CDR2 is SMNVEV (reference sequence). Trimming took 5 bases from V and 7 from J, leaving 14 bases between them. For the CDR3, the DNA is TGTGCCAGCAGTCTTAACGGGGGGGGTGGCTACACCTTC. Amino acid sequence: CASSLNGGGGYTF.

The V and J genes are TRBV7-5 and TRBJ1-2; the D call TRBD1 from the table was never checked on the DNA. TRBV7-5 is tagged as a pseudogene. This CDR3 comprises 13 residues. This chain's CDR3 is CARSLTGNYGYTF. The CDR3 DNA reads as TGTGCCAGAAGCTTAACAGGGAACTATGGCTACACCTTC.

The chain links TRBV7-8 to TRBJ1-1; possibly TRBD1 for D (5 bases). The CDR3 is made up of 12 amino acids. CDR1 and CDR2 from the germline V gene are SGHVS and FQNEAQ. V lost 4 bases, J lost 8 bases, and 11 bases lay in between. CDR3 nucleotide sequence: TGTGCCAGCAGCTCCATCCAGGGAGAAGCTTTCTTT. Amino acids: CASSSIQGEAFF.

The DNA of the CDR3 is TGTGCCCCAGGCGACCATCAAGAGACCCAGTACTTC. This gives the protein CAPGDHQETQYF. The J gene is TRBJ2-5, the V gene TRBV2; no reliable D call. The CDR3 contains 12 residues. Germline V lookup: CDR1 SNHLY, CDR2 FYNNEI. Trimming pared 11 bases from V and 2 bases from J, leaving 12 bases between.

This chain joins TRBV28 and TRBJ2-3, with TRBD2 identical over 7 bases. The V and J ends lost 8 bases and 4 bases, in that order; junction bases with no gene match: 6. The CDR3 contains 13 residues. Per germline, CDR1 MDHEN and CDR2 SYDVKM. The CDR3 loop reads CASDGRLADTQYF. DNA of the CDR3: TGTGCCAGCGACGGGAGGTTGGCAGATACGCAGTATTTT.

This chain links TRBV6-2 or TRBV6-3 with TRBJ1-2, with a tentative D call TRBD1 (5 bases). Trimming left V 2 bases short and J 4 bases short, with 17 bases between. The CDR3 is 16 amino acids. Germline CDR1 reads MNHEY; CDR2 reads SVGEGT. The CDR3 region is CASSYTGQGIPYGYTF. The DNA for the CDR3 is TGTGCCAGCAGTTACACCGGCCAGGGCATACCCTATGGCTACACCTTC.

The chain recombines TRBV27 with TRBJ1-5; weak D call: TRBD1 (6 bases). The CDR3 spans 13 residues. Per germline, CDR1 MNHEY and CDR2 SMNVEV (reference sequence). V was shortened by 6 bases and J by 5 bases, with 11 bases between the two germline ends. CDR3 sequence: CASRQGPYQPQHF. Here the CDR3 DNA reads TGTGCCAGCAGACAGGGCCCTTATCAGCCCCAGCATTTT.